The entry below gives a single TCR beta chain sequence along with its context. Its antigen is unidentified. The data were taken from a study of cytomegalovirus exposure and HLA in healthy donors. Study findings and constraints: Cytomegalovirus status was reportedly diagnosed by the classifier with high sensitivity and specificity.

Germline V gives CDR1 MNHEY, CDR2 SMNVEV (reference sequence). This CDR3 spans 12 amino acids. V lost 7 bases and J lost 6, with 10 bases in between. The PCR used 60 Vbeta and 13 Jbeta primers. This table comes from immunoSEQ multiplex PCR, and its TCRdb copy is limited to in-frame clones, with some not included. This repertoire includes about 140,000 clones. Nominally healthy donors were sampled, though unrecorded immune exposures were likely. The rearrangement joins TRBV27 to TRBJ2-1; tentatively, D is TRBD2 (6 bases). The receptor comes from a male donor in good health and CMV-seronegative. The sequenced sample was PBMCs. CDR3 sequence reads: CASKEGINEQFF. As DNA, the CDR3 is TGTGCCAGCAAGGAGGGGATCAATGAGCAGTTCTTC.